Given below is one T cell receptor (beta chain) in context. These data originate in a study of blood T cell repertoires in COVID-19. Study as a whole: There were acute and convalescent COVID-19 samples, and they came from the United States, Italy and Spain. The analysed material was cDNA or gDNA that came from T cells, B-cell-depleted T cells, or PBMCs.

Study processing details: Using reference gene primer amplification, nucleated cell counts were estimated. Some clones are missing from TCRdb's copy, which holds only in-frame ones; the method was immunoSEQ multiplex PCR. V and J calls and clone size follow that table, whereas D and trimming were derived from the DNA. The sample consists of about 490,000 clones, roughly 85% of them appearing once. The sequence came from a human donor in a cohort sampled during active COVID-19. Sequences were obtained from peripheral blood.

CDR3 sequence: CASSPRDTNYGYTF. The DNA of the CDR3 is TGTGCCAGCAGCCCCCGGGACACAAACTATGGCTACACCTTC. This chain links TRBV7-8 with TRBJ1-2; weak D call: TRBD1 (6 bases). The V gene's germline CDR1 is SGHVS and CDR2 FQNEAQ. Trimming removed 5 bases from V and 2 bases from J, with 12 bases in between. The CDR3 has 14 amino acids.